This T cell receptor beta chain was documented in a study of patients with pleural tuberculosis. The CDR3 runs to 15 residues. The trim removed 2 bases at V and 2 bases at J, leaving 4 bases unmatched. CDR1 is MNHEY and CDR2 is SMNVEV in the germline V gene (reference sequence). Using its own MiXCR run on the reads, TCRdb lists one record per CDR3 protein. The sample records around 50,000 distinct CDR3 sequences, around 6.7% being singletons. This clonotype was seen repeatedly, ten times or more. This chain connects TRBV27 to TRBJ2-7; TRBD2 aligns across 9 bases. The clonotype was recovered from a human donor with pleural tuberculosis. The CDR3 sequence: CASSLRRLAAYEQYF. DNA of the CDR3: TGTGCCAGCAGTTTACGCAGACTAGCGGCCTACGAGCAGTACTTC.